Below, one T cell receptor beta chain is given with its context. Its target antigen remains unknown. No per-base quality is available; no much larger clone lies one base away. The germline ends are 12 bases apart after V is trimmed by 4 bases and J by 4 bases. The CDR3 sequence holds 14 residues, the cysteine and phenylalanine included. Only the CDR3 DNA is retained, 42 bases long and in frame from the first base. From the germline V gene, CDR1 is SGHTS and CDR2 is YDEGEE. The immunoSEQ Assay was used to sequence TCRbeta CDR3 regions. After extraction, genomic DNA underwent amplification by bias-controlled multiplex PCR, followed by high-throughput sequencing. The source study handled its data this way. To quantify the absolute abundance of every unique TCRbeta CDR3 region, sequences were collapsed and filtered. T cell fraction was estimated by normalizing TCRbeta template counts to usable DNA, with usable DNA measured through amplification of reference genes found in all nucleated cells. Repertoire TCRs were annotated as SARS-CoV-2-specific by exact matching of V gene, CDR3 amino acid sequence and J gene to a known reactive TCR set. MIRA supplied the reference SARS-CoV-2 TCR set, which was filtered for enrichment in COVID-19-positive ImmuneCODE repertoires so that public or cross-reactive TCRs were removed. Using the MIRA antigens, annotated TCRs were further analysed by specific ORF or by position within an ORF. Depth was the summed frequency of annotated unique rearrangements, while breadth was defined as annotated unique rearrangements over total unique productive rearrangements. Two-sided Wilcoxon rank-sum tests were applied when comparing TCR breadth between groups. Held by TCRdb, this immuneACCESS table contains in-frame sequences only and omits some clones. Under half of the omission traces to an unresolved V gene where checked; the cause of the rest is unknown. The V and J calls and the clone size are those of that table, but D and trimming were determined from the DNA. The sample has some 190,000 clones on record, around 88% of them singletons. The ten largest clones capture about 5.5% of the sample.

The sample's time point label, decoded: individuals recovered from natural SARS-CoV-2 infection. The data were obtained in a study of Ad26.COV2.S vaccination and SARS-CoV-2 variants listed by TCRdb under 2021. As for the study more broadly: The specificity and breadth of SARS-CoV-2-reactive T cell receptors after Ad26.COV2.S vaccination were assessed by TCRbeta repertoire sequencing. A total of 32 samples were included in the TCR-sequenced set, comprising roughly 19 Ad26.COV2.S vaccine recipients, 5 placebo recipients and 8 SARS-CoV-2 convalescent individuals. Results and caveats for the whole study, not just this receptor: Non-spike TCR breadth was comparable between vaccine and placebo recipients, consistent with the vaccine containing only spike. Substantial breadth of spike-specific CD8+ and CD4+ T cell responses was reported after vaccination. The authors noted that total T cell responses may have been underestimated by the TCR breadth and depth analyses. Compared with placebo recipients, Ad26.COV2.S recipients showed higher spike-specific TCR breadth (P = 0.0014).

The source of this sequence is a human donor who had recovered from COVID-19. The sequenced sample was peripheral blood, obtained after recovery from COVID-19. The chain employs TRBV5-8 and TRBJ2-1, with TRBD2 perhaps the D gene, on 6 matching bases. The bases are TGTGCCAGCAGCCCGGAGGGCCCTTACAATGAGCAGTTCTTC. Its protein product is CASSPEGPYNEQFF.